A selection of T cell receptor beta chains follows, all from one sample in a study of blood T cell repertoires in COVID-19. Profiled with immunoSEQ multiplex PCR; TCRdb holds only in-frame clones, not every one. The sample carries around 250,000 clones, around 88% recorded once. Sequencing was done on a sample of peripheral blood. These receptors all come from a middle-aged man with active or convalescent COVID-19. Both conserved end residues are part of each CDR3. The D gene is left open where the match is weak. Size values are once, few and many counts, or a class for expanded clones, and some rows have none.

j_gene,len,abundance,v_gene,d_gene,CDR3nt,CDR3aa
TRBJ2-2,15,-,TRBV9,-,TGTGCCAGCAGCGTAGGGGGGCTGAACACCGGGGAGCTGTTTTTT,CASSVGGLNTGELFF
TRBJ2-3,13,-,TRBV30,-,TGTGCCTGGAGTAGACAAGACACAGATACGCAGTATTTT,CAWSRQDTDTQYF
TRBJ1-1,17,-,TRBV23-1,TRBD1,TGCGCCAGCAGTCAATCCGGGCGCCAGGGGGAAGTTCGGGAAGCTTTCTTT,CASSQSGRQGEVREAFF
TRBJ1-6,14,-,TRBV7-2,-,TGTGCCAGCAGCTTGATCTCCTATAATTCATCCCTCCACTTT,CASSLISYNSSLHF
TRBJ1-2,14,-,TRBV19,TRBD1,TGTGCCAGTAGTATAGGAATCCAGGGGGAGGGCTACACCTTC,CASSIGIQGEGYTF
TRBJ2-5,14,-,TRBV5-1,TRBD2,TGCGCCAGCAGCGTCGGGAGGGCCGGGGAGACCCAGTACTTC,CASSVGRAGETQYF
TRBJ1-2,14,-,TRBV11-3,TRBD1,TGTGCCAGCAGCTTGGGACAGGGCGACTATGGCTACACCTTC,CASSLGQGDYGYTF
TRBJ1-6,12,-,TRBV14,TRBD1,TGTGCCAGCGGACAGGGGTTTTCACCCCTCCACTTT,CASGQGFSPLHF
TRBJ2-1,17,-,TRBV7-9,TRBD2,TGTGCCAGCAGCTTAGGGACTAGCGGACCCAATGTCATGGAGCAGTTCTTC,CASSLGTSGPNVMEQFF
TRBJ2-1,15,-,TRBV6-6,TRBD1,TGTGCCAGCAGTCCGGGACAGGGGACGGTCGATGAGCAGTTCTTC,CASSPGQGTVDEQFF
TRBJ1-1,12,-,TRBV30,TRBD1,TGTGCCTGGAGTAGGGGGCCGGGAGAAGCTTTCTTT,CAWSRGPGEAFF
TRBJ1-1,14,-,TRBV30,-,TGTGCCTGGACGCGCCCGGGGATGGTAGCTGAAGCTTTCTTT,CAWTRPGMVAEAFF
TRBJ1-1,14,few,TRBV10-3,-,TGTGCCATCAGTGAGAACGGGGGGTACACTGAAGCTTTCTTT,CAISENGGYTEAFF
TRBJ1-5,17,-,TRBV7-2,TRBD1,TGTGCCAGCAGCTTATATCCCGGACAGGTCCCAGGGCAGCCCCAGCATTTT,CASSLYPGQVPGQPQHF
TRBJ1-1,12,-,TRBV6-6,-,TGTGCCAGCAGCCCCCTAGGTAATGAAGCTTTCTTT,CASSPLGNEAFF
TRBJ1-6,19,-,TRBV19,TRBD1,TGTGCCAGTAGTATGTCTGTCTTGGGACAGGTCTTAAAGGGTTCACCCCTCCACTTT,CASSMSVLGQVLKGSPLHF
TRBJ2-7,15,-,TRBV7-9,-,TGTGCCAGCAGCTTAGGGCTAGGGGTTGGTATCCTGACTTATTTC,CASSLGLGVGILTYF
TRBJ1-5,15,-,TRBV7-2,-,TGTGCCAGCAGCTTAGGAGGAGCGGGCAATCAGCCCCAGCATTTT,CASSLGGAGNQPQHF
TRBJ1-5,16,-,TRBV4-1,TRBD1,TGCGCCAGCAGCGCCCGGGGGACAGGCCTTAATCAGCCCCAGCATTTT,CASSARGTGLNQPQHF
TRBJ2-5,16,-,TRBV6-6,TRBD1,TGTGCCAGCAGTTCCGGGACAGGGAGCGTAGGAGAGACCCAGTACTTC,CASSSGTGSVGETQYF
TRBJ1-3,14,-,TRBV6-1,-,TGTGCCAGCAGCCAAACAGGCTCTGGAAACACCATATATTTT,CASSQTGSGNTIYF
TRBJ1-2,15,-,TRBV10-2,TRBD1,TGCGCCAGCCTGATCGCCAGACAGGGGCTGAATGGCTACACCTTC,CASLIARQGLNGYTF
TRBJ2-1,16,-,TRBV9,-,TGTGCCAGCAGCCCCCCACGCAGGTCACTCTACAATGAGCAGTTCTTC,CASSPPRRSLYNEQFF
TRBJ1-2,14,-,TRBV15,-,TGTGCCACCAGCAGAGATCTTGGCGGTTATGGCTACACCTTC,CATSRDLGGYGYTF
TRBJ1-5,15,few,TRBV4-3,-,TGCGCCAGCAGCCAAGCGCAGGATAGCAATCAGCCCCAGCATTTT,CASSQAQDSNQPQHF
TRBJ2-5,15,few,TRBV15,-,TGTGCCACCAGCAGGGCCCCAGGGGTGCAAGAGACCCAGTACTTC,CATSRAPGVQETQYF
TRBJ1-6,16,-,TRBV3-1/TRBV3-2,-,TGTGCCAGCAGCCAAGAGGAGACCCAATTAAATTCACCCCTCCACTTT,CASSQEETQLNSPLHF
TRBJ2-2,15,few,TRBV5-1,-,TGCGCCAGCAGAGTTGAGGTTACGAACACCGGGGAGCTGTTTTTT,CASRVEVTNTGELFF
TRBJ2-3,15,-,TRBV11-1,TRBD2,TGTGCCAGCAGCTTAGCGGGACTAGCGACAGATACGCAGTATTTT,CASSLAGLATDTQYF
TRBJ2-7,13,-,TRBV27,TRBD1,TGTGCCAGCAGCCGGACAGGGGAATACGAGCAGTACTTC,CASSRTGEYEQYF
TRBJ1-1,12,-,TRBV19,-,TGTGCCACTAACCGGGGGGAGACTGAAGCTTTCTTT,CATNRGETEAFF
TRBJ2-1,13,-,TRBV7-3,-,TGTGCCAGCAGCAGCACTATGCCCGGTGAGCAGTTCTTC,CASSSTMPGEQFF
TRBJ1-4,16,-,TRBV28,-,TGTGCCAGCAACCAGGGGCAAGGGAGCCCGAATGAAAAACTGTTTTTT,CASNQGQGSPNEKLFF
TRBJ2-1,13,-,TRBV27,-,TGTGCCAGCAGTTTACTGGGGGGGGACAAGGAGTTCTTC,CASSLLGGDKEFF
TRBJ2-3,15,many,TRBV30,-,TGTGCCTGGAGTTCAGCGAACCCTTACACAGATACGCAGTATTTT,CAWSSANPYTDTQYF
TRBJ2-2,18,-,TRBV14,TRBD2,TGTGCCAGCAGCCAGGTCCTCATCGCTAGCGGGAGGGCCGGGGAGCTGTTTTTT,CASSQVLIASGRAGELFF
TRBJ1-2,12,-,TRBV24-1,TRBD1,TGTGCCACCAGTGTCACAGGGGGAGGCTACACCTTC,CATSVTGGGYTF
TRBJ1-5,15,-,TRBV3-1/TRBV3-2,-,TGTGCCAGCAGCCAAGATGACAGCCGAAATCAGCCCCAGCATTTT,CASSQDDSRNQPQHF
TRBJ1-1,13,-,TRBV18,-,TGTGCCAGCTCGGGAGGGGAGAACACTGAAGCTTTCTTT,CASSGGENTEAFF
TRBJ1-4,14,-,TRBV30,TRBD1,TGTGCCTGCAAGGGGACAGGCACTAATGAAAAACTGTTTTTT,CACKGTGTNEKLFF
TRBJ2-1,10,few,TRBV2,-,TGTGCCAGCAGCCGACAGGAGCAGTTCTTC,CASSRQEQFF
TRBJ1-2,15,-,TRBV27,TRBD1,TGTGCCAGCAGTCCCCTGGGGACAGGGGATTTCGGCTACACCTTC,CASSPLGTGDFGYTF
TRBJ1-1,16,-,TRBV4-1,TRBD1,TGCGCCAGCAGCCACCGACAGGGTTCGGTTAACACTGAAGCTTTCTTT,CASSHRQGSVNTEAFF